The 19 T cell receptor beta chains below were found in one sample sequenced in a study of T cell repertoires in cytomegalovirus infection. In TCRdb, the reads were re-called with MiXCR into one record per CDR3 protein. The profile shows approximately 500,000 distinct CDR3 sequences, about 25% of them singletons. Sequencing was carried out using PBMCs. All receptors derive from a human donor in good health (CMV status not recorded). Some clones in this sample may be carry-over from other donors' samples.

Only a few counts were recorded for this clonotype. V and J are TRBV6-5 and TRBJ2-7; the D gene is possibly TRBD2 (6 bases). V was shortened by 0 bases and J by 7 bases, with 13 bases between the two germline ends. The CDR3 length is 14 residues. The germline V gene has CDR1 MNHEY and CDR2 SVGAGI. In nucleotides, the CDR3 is TGTGCCAGCAGTTACTCTAGGTGGGGAGGAGAGCAGTACGTC. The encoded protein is CASSYSRWGGEQYV.

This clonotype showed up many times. The chain's CDR3 is CASSLRTPTLYNEQFF. The DNA for the CDR3 is TGTGCCAGCAGCTTACGGACACCGACCCTTTACAATGAGCAGTTCTTC. The chain uses TRBV7-2 and TRBJ2-1, with D perhaps TRBD1 (5 bases). Trimming cost V 2 bases and J 4 bases, with 15 bases left between them. The germline gives CDR1 SGHTA, CDR2 FQGNSA. This CDR3 region has 16 residues.

The CDR3 sequence is CASSARDRIVLKRQPQHF. The CDR3 DNA reads as TGTGCCAGTAGTGCCCGGGACAGGATAGTCTTAAAGCGACAGCCCCAGCATTTT. V is TRBV19 and J is TRBJ1-5; 8 positions agree with TRBD1. Germline CDR1 is LNHDA and CDR2 is SQIVND (reference sequence). This CDR3 is built from 18 residues. The V segment lost 5 bases and the J segment 7 bases; nucleotides outside the gene matches: 19. The full variable domain, with the rest looked up from reference TRBV19 and TRBJ1-5, is DGGITQSPKYLFRKEGQNVTLSCEQNLNHDAMYWYRQDPGQGLRLIYYSQIVNDFQKGDIAEGYSVSREKKESFPLTVTSAQKNPTAFYLCASSARDRIVLKRQPQHFGDGTRLSIL.

The CDR3 protein is CASSLGAVRTDTQYF. DNA of the CDR3: TGCGCCAGCAGCCTTGGGGCGGTTCGCACAGATACGCAGTATTTT. The chain employs TRBV5-1 and TRBJ2-3; a weak D match, TRBD1 (5 bases). CDR1 SGHRS and CDR2 YFSETQ come from the germline V gene. The CDR3 consists of 15 residues. V lost 4 bases to trimming and J lost 1 base, with 13 bases between them. The whole variable domain, filled in from reference TRBV5-1 and TRBJ2-3, reads KAGVTQTPRYLIKTRGQQVTLSCSPISGHRSVSWYQQTPGQGLQFLFEYFSETQRNKGNFPGRFSGRQFSNSRSEMNVSTLELGDSALYLCASSLGAVRTDTQYFGPGTRLTVL.

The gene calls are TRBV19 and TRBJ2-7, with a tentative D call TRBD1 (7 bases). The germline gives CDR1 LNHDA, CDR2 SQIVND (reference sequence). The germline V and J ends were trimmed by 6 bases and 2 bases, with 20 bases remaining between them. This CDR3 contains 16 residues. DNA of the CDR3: TGTGCCAGTAGACGAGGCGGGACAGCCAACACCTACGAGCAGTACTTC. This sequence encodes CASRRGGTANTYEQYF.

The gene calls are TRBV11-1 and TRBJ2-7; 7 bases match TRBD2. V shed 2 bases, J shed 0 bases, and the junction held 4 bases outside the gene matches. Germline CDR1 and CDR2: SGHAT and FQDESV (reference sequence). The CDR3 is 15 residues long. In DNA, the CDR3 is TGTGCCAGCAGCTTACAGAGGACTAGCTCCTACGAGCAGTACTTC. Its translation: CASSLQRTSSYEQYF.

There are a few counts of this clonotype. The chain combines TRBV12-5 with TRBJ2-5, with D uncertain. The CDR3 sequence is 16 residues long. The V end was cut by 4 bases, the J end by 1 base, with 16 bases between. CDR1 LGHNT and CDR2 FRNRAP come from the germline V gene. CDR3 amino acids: CASGSQATVTQETQYF. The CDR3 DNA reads TGTGCTAGTGGTTCACAAGCCACAGTGACCCAAGAGACCCAGTACTTC. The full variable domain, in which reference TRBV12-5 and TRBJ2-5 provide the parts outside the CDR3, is DARVTQTPRHKVTEMGQEVTMRCQPILGHNTVFWYRQTMMQGLELLAYFRNRAPLDDSGMPKDRFSAEMPDATLATLKIQPSEPRDSAVYFCASGSQATVTQETQYFGPGTRLLVL.

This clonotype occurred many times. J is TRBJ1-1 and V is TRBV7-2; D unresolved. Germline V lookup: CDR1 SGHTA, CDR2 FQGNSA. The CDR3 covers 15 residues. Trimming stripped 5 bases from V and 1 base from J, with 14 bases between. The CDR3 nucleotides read TGTGCCAGCAGCGCACAAAGAGCTCGGAACACTGAAGCTTTCTTT. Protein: CASSAQRARNTEAFF.

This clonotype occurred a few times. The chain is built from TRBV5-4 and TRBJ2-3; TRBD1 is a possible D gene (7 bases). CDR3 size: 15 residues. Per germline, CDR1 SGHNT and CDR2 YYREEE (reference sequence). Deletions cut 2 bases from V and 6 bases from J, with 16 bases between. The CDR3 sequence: CASSLGIRGEDTQYF. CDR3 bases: TGTGCCAGCAGCTTAGGGATCAGGGGGGAGGATACGCAGTATTTT.

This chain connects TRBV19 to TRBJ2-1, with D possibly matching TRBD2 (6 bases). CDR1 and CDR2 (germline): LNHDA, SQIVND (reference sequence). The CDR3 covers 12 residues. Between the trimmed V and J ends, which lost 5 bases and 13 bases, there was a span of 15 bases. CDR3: CASSSFDGRQFF. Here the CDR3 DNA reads TGTGCCAGTAGTTCCTTCGACGGGAGACAGTTCTTC.

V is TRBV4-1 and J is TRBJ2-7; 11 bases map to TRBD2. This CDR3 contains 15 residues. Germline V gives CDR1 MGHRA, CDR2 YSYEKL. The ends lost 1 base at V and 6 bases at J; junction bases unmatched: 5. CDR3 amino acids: CASSQVSGRAAEQYF. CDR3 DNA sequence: TGCGCCAGCAGCCAAGTTAGCGGGAGGGCCGCCGAGCAGTACTTC.

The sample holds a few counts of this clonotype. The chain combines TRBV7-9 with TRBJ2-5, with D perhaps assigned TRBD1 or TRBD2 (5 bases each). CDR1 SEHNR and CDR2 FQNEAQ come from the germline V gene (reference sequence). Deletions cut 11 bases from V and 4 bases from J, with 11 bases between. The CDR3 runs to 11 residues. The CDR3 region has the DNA TGTGCCGTCGGGGACCCAGAGACCCAGTACTTC. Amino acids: CAVGDPETQYF.

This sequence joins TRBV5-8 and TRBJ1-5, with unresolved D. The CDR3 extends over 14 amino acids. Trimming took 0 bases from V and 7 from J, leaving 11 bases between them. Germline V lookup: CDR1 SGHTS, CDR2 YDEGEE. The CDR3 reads CASSLEEGPQPQHF. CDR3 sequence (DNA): TGTGCCAGCAGCTTGGAGGAGGGCCCGCAGCCCCAGCATTTT. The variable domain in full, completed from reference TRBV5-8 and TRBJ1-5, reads EAGVTQSPTHLIKTRGQQATLRCSPISGHTSVYWYQQALGLGLQFLLWYDEGEERNRGNFPPRFSGRQFPNYSSELNVNALELEDSALYLCASSLEEGPQPQHFGDGTRLSIL.

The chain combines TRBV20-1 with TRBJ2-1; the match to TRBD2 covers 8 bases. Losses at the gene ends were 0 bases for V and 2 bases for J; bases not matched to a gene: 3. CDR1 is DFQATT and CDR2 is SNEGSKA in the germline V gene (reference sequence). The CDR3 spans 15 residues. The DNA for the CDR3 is TGCAGTGCTAGAGATGAAGCGGGAGCCTACAATGAGCAGTTCTTC. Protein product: CSARDEAGAYNEQFF.

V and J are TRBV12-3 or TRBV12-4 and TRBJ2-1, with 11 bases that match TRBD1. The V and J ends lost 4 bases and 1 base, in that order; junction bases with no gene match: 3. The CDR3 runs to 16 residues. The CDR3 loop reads CASSSGDRGSYNEQFF. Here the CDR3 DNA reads TGTGCCAGCAGTTCTGGGGACAGGGGGTCCTACAATGAGCAGTTCTTC.

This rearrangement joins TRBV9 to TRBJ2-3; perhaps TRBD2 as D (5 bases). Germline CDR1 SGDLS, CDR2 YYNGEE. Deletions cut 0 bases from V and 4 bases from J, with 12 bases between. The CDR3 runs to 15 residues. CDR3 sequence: CASSVATRVADTQYF. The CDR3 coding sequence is TGTGCCAGCAGCGTAGCTACGAGGGTTGCAGATACGCAGTATTTT.

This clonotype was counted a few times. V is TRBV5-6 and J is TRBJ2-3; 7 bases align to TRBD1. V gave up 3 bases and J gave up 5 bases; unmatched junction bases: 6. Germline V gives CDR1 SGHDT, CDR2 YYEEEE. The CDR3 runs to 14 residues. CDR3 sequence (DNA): TGTGCCAGCAGCTCCGACAGGGTAGAAGATACGCAGTATTTT. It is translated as CASSSDRVEDTQYF.

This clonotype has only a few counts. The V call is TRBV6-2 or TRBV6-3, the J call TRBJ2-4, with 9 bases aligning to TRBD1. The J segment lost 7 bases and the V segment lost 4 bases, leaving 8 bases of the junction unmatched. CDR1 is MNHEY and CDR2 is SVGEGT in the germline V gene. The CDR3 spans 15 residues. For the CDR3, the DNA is TGTGCCAGCAGTTTGGGGACAGGGTCATCCAACATTCAGTACTTC. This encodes CASSLGTGSSNIQYF.

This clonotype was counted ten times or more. In DNA form, the CDR3 reads TGTGCCAGCAGCGCCTTACTACAGGGAGGCGAGCAGTACGTC. It translates to CASSALLQGGEQYV. The chain couples TRBV7-8 to TRBJ2-7, with D perhaps TRBD1 or TRBD2 (6 bases each). The V gene's germline CDR1 is SGHVS and CDR2 FQNEAQ. The V gene lost 5 bases and the J gene lost 6 bases, with 17 bases spanning the gap. This CDR3 contains 14 residues.